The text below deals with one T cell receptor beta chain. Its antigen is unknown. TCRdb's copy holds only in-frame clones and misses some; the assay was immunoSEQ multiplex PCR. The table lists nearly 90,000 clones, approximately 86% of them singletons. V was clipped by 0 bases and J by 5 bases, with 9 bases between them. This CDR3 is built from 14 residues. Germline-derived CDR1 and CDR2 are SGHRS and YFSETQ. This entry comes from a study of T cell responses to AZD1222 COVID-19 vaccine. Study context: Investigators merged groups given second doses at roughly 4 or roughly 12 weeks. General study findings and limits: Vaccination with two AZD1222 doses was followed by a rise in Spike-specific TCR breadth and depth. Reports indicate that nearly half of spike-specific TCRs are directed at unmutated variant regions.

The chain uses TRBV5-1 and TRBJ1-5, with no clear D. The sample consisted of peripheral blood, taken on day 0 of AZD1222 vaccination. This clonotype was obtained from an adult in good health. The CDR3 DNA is TGCGCCAGCAGCTTGGTACGGCAGCATCAGCCCCAGCATTTT. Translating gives CASSLVRQHQPQHF.